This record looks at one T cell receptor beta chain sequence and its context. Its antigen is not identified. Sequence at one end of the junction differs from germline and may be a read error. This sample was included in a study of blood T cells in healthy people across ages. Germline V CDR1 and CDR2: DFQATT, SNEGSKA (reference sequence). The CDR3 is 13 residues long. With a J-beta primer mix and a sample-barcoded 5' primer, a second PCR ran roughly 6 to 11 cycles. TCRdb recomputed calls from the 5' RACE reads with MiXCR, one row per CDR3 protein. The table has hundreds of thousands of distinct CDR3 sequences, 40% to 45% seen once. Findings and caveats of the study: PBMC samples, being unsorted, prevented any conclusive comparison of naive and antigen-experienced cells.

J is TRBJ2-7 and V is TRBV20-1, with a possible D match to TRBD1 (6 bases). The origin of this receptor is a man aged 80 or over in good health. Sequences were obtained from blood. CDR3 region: CSAPSGQSYGQYF. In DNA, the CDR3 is TGCAGTGCCCCTTCCGGACAGAGCTACGGGCAGTACTTC.